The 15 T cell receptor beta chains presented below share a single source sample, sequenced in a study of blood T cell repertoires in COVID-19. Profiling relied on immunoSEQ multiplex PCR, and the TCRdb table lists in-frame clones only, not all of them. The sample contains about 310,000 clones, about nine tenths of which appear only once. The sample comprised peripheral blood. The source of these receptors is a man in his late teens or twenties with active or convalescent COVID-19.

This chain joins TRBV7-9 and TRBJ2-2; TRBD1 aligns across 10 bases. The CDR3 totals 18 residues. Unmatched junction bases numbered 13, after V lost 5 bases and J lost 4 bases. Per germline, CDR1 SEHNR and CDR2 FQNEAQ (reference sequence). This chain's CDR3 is CASSPKGQGGVGTGELFF. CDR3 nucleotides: TGTGCCAGCAGCCCAAAAGGACAGGGGGGAGTTGGCACCGGGGAGCTGTTTTTT.

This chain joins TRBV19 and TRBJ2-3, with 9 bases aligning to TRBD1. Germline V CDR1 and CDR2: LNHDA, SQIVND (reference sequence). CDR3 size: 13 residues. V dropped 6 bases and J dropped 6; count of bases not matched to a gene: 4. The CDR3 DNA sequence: TGTGCCAGTAGACGGACAGGGGCGGATACGCAGTATTTT. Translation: CASRRTGADTQYF.

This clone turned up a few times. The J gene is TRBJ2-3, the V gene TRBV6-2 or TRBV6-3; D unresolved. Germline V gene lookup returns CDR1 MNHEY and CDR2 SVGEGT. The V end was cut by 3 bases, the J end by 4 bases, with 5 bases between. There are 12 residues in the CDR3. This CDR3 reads CASSYRADTQYF. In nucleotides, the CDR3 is TGTGCCAGCAGTTATCGGGCAGATACGCAGTATTTT.

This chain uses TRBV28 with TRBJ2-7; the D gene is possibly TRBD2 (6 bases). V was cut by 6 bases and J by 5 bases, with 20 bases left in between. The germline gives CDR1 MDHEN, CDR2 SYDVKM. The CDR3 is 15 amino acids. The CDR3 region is CASREIRGIRDEQYF. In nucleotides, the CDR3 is TGTGCCAGCAGAGAAATCCGCGGGATTAGGGACGAGCAGTACTTC.

The CDR3 nucleotides are TGTGCCAGCTCACCACCAGGGGCCACGGGTCAGCCCCAGCATTTT. Translation gives CASSPPGATGQPQHF. The chain employs TRBV18 and TRBJ1-5; the D gene is possibly TRBD1 (5 bases). Germline CDR1 reads KGHSH; CDR2 reads LQKENI. The V and J ends lost 0 bases and 6 bases respectively, with 12 bases between them. The CDR3 runs to 15 residues.

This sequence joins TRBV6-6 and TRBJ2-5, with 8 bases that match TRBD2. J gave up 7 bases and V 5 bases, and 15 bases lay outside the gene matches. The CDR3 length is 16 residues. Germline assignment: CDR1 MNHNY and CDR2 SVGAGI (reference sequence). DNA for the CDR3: TGTGCCAGCAGTACTACCCCTAGCGGGCCGAAAGGGACCCAGTACTTC. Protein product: CASSTTPSGPKGTQYF.

The CDR3, as DNA: TGCGCCAGCAGCTCGGGGACTAGCGGGGGATTCTCCTACAATGAGCAGTTCTTC. Its protein is CASSSGTSGGFSYNEQFF. This rearrangement joins TRBV5-1 to TRBJ2-1, with 14 bases lining up with TRBD2. Germline CDR1 is SGHRS and CDR2 is YFSETQ. The CDR3 has 18 residues. V was clipped by 3 bases and J by 0 bases; unmatched bases: 5. Filled out from reference TRBV5-1 and TRBJ2-1, the complete variable domain reads KAGVTQTPRYLIKTRGQQVTLSCSPISGHRSVSWYQQTPGQGLQFLFEYFSETQRNKGNFPGRFSGRQFSNSRSEMNVSTLELGDSALYLCASSSGTSGGFSYNEQFFGPGTRLTVL.

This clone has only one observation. CDR3 sequence reads: CASSLGDRRNTEAFF. In nucleotides, the CDR3 is TGTGCCAGCAGCTTGGGGGACAGGAGGAACACTGAAGCTTTCTTT. The chain joins TRBV5-4 to TRBJ1-1; 8 nucleotides match TRBD1. Looked up from germline, CDR1 is SGHNT and CDR2 is YYREEE (reference sequence). This CDR3 contains 15 residues. V shed 0 bases, J shed 1 base, and the junction held 2 bases outside the gene matches.

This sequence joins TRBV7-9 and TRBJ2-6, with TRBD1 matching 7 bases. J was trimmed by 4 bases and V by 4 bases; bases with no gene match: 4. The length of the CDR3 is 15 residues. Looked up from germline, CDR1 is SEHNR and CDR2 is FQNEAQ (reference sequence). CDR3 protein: CASSSQGTGANVLTF. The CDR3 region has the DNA TGTGCCAGCAGCTCACAGGGGACGGGGGCCAACGTCCTGACTTTC.

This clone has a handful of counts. DNA for the CDR3: TGTGCCAGCAGTTACTCGGTCTCTAATGGCTACACCTTC. As protein: CASSYSVSNGYTF. The V call is TRBV6-5, the J call TRBJ1-2; D gene unclear. The CDR3 loop spans 13 amino acids. The ends were cut back, 0 bases at V and 6 bases at J, with 8 bases in the middle. CDR1 is MNHEY and CDR2 is SVGAGI in the germline V gene.

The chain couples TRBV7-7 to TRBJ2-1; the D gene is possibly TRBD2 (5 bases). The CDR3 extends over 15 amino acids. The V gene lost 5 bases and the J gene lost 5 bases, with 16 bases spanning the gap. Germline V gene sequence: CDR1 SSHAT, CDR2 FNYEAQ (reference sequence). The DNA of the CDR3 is TGTGCCAGCAGCCAAGGAGGTACGACGAACAATGAGCAGTTCTTC. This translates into CASSQGGTTNNEQFF.

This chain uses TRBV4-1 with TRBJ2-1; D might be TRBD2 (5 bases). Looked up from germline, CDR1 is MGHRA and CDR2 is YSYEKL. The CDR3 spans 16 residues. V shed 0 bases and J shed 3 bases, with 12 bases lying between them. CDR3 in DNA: TGCGCCAGCAGCCAAGAAAGCGGTAATAACTACAATGAGCAGTTCTTC. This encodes CASSQESGNNYNEQFF.

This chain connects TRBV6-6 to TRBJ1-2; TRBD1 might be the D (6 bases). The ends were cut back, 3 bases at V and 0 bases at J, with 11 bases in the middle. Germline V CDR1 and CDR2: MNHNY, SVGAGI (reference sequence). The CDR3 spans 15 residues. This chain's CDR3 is CASSYQGITNYGYTF. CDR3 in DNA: TGTGCCAGCAGTTATCAGGGGATAACTAACTATGGCTACACCTTC.

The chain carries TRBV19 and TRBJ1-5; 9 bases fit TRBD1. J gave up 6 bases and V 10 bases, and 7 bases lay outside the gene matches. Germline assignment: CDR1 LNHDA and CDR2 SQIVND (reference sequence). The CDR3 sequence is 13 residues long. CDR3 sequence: CATSGTGSQPQHF. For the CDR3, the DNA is TGTGCCACCTCTGGGACAGGGTCTCAGCCCCAGCATTTT.

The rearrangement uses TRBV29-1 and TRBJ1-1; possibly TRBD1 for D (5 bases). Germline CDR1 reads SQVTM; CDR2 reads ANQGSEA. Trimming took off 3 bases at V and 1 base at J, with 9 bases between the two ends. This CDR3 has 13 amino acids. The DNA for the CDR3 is TGCAGCGTTGACCAGGGCTCGAACACTGAAGCTTTCTTT. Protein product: CSVDQGSNTEAFF. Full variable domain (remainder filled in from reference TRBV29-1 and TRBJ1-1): SAVISQKPSRDICQRGTSLTIQCQVDSQVTMMFWYRQQPGQSLTLIATANQGSEATYESGFVIDKFPISRPNLTFSTLTVSNMSPEDSSIYLCSVDQGSNTEAFFGQGTRLTVV.